This T cell receptor (beta chain) was documented in a study of OX40 agonist ivuxolimab in advanced cancers. Some clones are missing from TCRdb's copy, which holds only in-frame ones; the method was immunoSEQ multiplex PCR. Found here are 18,000 or so clones, around 86% of them singletons; the top ten hold 30% to 40%. The V end lost 4 bases, the J end lost 0 bases, and 15 bases lay between the germline ends. The CDR3 is made up of 16 amino acids. The germline gives CDR1 LNHDA, CDR2 SQIVND (reference sequence). This TCR was recovered from an adult with an advanced solid tumor such as melanoma, head and neck, liver or kidney cancer. Here the sequenced sample was CD4+ or CD8+ T cells sorted from blood, taken in a trial of the OX40 agonist ivuxolimab. The chain links TRBV19 to TRBJ1-2; D is ambiguous. Here the CDR3 DNA reads TGTGCCAGTAGTACAAATTTCGCCTTAGCTAACTATGGCTACACCTTC. Its protein is CASSTNFALANYGYTF.